The present TCR beta chain was sequenced within a study of shared clonotypes between healthy human individuals. This CDR3 contains 15 residues. Germline V CDR1 and CDR2: LNHNV, YYDKDF (reference sequence). V was trimmed by 0 bases and J by 1 base, leaving 9 bases between them. Here immunoSEQ multiplex PCR was the method, and the copy in TCRdb shows in-frame clones only, minus some. This table has fewer than 600,000 clones, around 81% appearing once. Sequenced input: PBMCs. The V call is TRBV15, the J call TRBJ1-1; D call uncertain. The receptor was isolated from a woman between 35 and 50 years old in good health. Some clones in this sample may be carry-over from other donors' samples. The DNA for the CDR3 is TGTGCCACCAGCAGAGATAGGATTAGGAACACTGAAGCTTTCTTT. Its protein is CATSRDRIRNTEAFF.